This TCR beta chain originates from a study of blood T cell repertoires in COVID-19. Overall study context: PBMCs, B-cell-depleted T cells, or T cells provided the cDNA or gDNA that made up the material.

The V end lost 4 bases, the J end lost 7 bases, and 17 bases lay between the germline ends. This CDR3 has 15 residues. Germline values: CDR1 SGDLS, CDR2 YYNGEE. Per the original methods: Using reference gene primer amplification, nucleated cell counts were estimated. Sequenced by immunoSEQ multiplex PCR; TCRdb stores in-frame clones only, minus some. For V, J and clone size, that table is used; D and trimming come from the DNA. The data show 25,000 to 30,000 clones, with roughly 87% seen just once and more than 20% held by the top ten. The source is a human donor in a cohort sampled during active COVID-19. The chain uses TRBV9 and TRBJ2-2; D possibly corresponds to TRBD2 (5 bases). Sequencing was carried out using peripheral blood. As DNA, the CDR3 is TGTGCCAGCAGCCCCGCCCCCGGGGAACACGGGGAGCTGTTTTTT. Its translation is CASSPAPGEHGELFF.